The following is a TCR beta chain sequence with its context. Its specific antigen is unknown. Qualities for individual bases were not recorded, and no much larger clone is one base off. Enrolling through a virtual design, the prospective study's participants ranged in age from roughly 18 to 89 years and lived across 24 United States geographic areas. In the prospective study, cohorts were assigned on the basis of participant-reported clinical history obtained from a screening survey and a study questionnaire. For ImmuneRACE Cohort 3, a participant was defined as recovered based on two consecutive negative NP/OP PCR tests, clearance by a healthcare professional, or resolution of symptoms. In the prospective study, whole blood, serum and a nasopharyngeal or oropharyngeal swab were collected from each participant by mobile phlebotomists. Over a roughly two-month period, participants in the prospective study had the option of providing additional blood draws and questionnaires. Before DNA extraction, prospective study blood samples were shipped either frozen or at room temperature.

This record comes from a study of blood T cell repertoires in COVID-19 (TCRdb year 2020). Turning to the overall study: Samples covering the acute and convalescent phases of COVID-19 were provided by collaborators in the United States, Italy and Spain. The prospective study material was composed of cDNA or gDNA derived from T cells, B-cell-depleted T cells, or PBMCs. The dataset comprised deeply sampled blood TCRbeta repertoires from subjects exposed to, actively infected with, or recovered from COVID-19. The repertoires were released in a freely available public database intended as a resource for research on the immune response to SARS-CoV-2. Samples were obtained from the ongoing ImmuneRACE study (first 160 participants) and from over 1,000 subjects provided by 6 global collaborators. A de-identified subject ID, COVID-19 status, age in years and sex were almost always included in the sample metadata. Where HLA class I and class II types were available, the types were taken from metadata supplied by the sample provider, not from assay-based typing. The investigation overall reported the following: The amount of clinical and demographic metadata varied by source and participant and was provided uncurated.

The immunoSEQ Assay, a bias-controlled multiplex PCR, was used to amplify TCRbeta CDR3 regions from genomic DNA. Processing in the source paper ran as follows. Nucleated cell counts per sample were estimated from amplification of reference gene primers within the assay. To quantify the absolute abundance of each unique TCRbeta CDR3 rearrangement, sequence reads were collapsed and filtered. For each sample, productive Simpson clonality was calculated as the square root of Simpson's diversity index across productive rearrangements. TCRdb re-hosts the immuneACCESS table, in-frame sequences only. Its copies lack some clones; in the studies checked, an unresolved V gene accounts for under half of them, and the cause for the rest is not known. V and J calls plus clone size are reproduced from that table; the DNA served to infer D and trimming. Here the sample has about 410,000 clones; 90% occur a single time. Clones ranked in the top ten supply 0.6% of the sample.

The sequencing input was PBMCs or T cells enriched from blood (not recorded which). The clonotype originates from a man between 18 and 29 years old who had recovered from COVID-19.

The bases are TGTGCCAGCAGCTTAGACAGGGGTTCCTACAATGAGCAGTTCTTC. It is translated as CASSLDRGSYNEQFF. The chain is assembled from TRBV11-2 and TRBJ2-1; tentative D gene TRBD1, with 6 bases matching. The junction shows trimming of 0 bases on V and 1 base on J, plus 7 bases between the germline ends. CDR1 and CDR2 (SGHAT, FQNNGV) derive from the germline V gene. From the cysteine through the phenylalanine, the CDR3 covers 15 amino acids. Only the CDR3 DNA is retained, 45 bases long and in frame from the first base.